Listed here are 13 T cell receptor beta chains from one sample, sequenced in a study of OX40 agonist ivuxolimab in advanced cancers. Library preparation employed the immunoSEQ multiplex PCR assay. In TCRdb, the immuneACCESS table is reduced to in-frame sequences with V and J assigned. These tables do not hold every clone; where another copy was compared, an unresolved V gene accounts for under half, and the others remain unexplained. Here the sample has roughly 100,000 clones; roughly 88% occur a single time. 3.5% to 4.5% of the sample lies in the top ten. The sample here was CD4+ or CD8+ T cells sorted from blood, taken in a trial of the OX40 agonist ivuxolimab. These receptors all stem from an adult with an advanced solid tumor such as melanoma, head and neck, liver or kidney cancer.

This clone has a handful of counts. The chain recombines TRBV5-1 with TRBJ2-7, with D tentatively TRBD2 (6 bases). With 0 bases removed from V and 3 bases from J, the gap between germline ends came to 10 bases. The V gene's germline CDR1 is SGHRS and CDR2 YFSETQ. The CDR3 extends over 14 amino acids. The DNA for the CDR3 is TGCGCCAGCAGCTTGGTGGGAGGAAACTACGAGCAGTACTTC. Residues: CASSLVGGNYEQYF.

This clone has a single count. This chain connects TRBV6-1 to TRBJ2-5; D call uncertain. This CDR3 comprises 14 residues. CDR1 is MNHNS and CDR2 is SASEGT in the germline V gene. V lost 2 bases and J lost 1, with 8 bases in between. CDR3 bases: TGTGCCAGCAGTGAACTCGGTGCCCAAGAGACCCAGTACTTC. The encoded protein is CASSELGAQETQYF.

The chain joins TRBV6-6 to TRBJ1-6, with D perhaps TRBD1 (5 bases). V was trimmed by 2 bases and J by 11 bases, leaving 10 bases between them. This CDR3 is 13 amino acids long. Germline values: CDR1 MNHNY, CDR2 SVGAGI (reference sequence). CDR3 in DNA: TGTGCCAGCAGTTACGATGGGGGTCCACCCCTCCACTTT. Translated, it gives CASSYDGGPPLHF.

The rearrangement joins TRBV7-8 to TRBJ2-5, with unresolved D. Trimming took 3 bases from V and 4 from J, leaving 9 bases between them. The CDR3 loop spans 13 amino acids. Germline assignment: CDR1 SGHVS and CDR2 FQNEAQ. CDR3 coding DNA: TGTGCCAGCAGCTTGTGGTTGGGAGAGACCCAGTACTTC. Residues: CASSLWLGETQYF.

This chain joins TRBV7-8 and TRBJ2-2, with 8 bases that match TRBD2. This CDR3 comprises 15 residues. Germline CDR1 reads SGHVS; CDR2 reads FQNEAQ. J was trimmed by 6 bases and V by 6 bases; bases with no gene match: 9. The CDR3 loop reads CASRVGLAEAGELFF. CDR3 sequence (DNA): TGTGCCAGCAGGGTTGGACTAGCTGAGGCCGGGGAGCTGTTTTTT.

CDR3 in amino acids: CASSEPGLAGGTDTQYF. CDR3 in DNA: TGTGCCAGCAGTGAACCGGGACTAGCGGGAGGAACAGATACGCAGTATTTT. V usage is TRBV6-1 and J usage is TRBJ2-3, with 15 nucleotides matching TRBD2. This CDR3 comprises 17 residues. Germline trimming cut 2 bases from V and 3 bases from J; bases unmatched to any gene: 3. Germline loops: CDR1 MNHNS, CDR2 SASEGT.

Points on this clone: Sequence at one end of the junction differs from germline and may be a read error. This chain links TRBV28 with TRBJ2-3; TRBD2 matches at 8 bases. The CDR3 runs 11 residues. CDR1 is MDHEN, CDR2 SYDVKM, per germline. CDR3 sequence (DNA): TGTGCCAGCAGGGAACGCGGGACTAGTGCCTTT. Its protein product is CASRERGTSAF.

V usage is TRBV6-1 and J usage is TRBJ2-7; 7 bases are a match to TRBD2. V lost 4 bases to trimming and J lost 3 bases; unmatched junction nucleotides: 0. The V gene's germline CDR1 is MNHNS and CDR2 SASEGT. The CDR3 contains 12 residues. CDR3 loop: CASSGEGYEQYF. The CDR3, as DNA: TGTGCCAGCAGTGGGGAGGGCTACGAGCAGTACTTC.

V and J are TRBV7-2 and TRBJ1-2; TRBD1 agrees at 7 bases. Germline CDR1 and CDR2: SGHTA and FQGNSA. The CDR3 spans 13 residues. The V and J ends lost 5 bases and 8 bases, in that order; junction bases with no gene match: 8. This CDR3 is CASSHYRGYGYTF. CDR3 bases: TGTGCCAGCAGCCATTACAGGGGCTACGGCTACACCTTC.

The chain combines TRBV14 with TRBJ2-5; no definite D call. The germline gives CDR1 SGHDN, CDR2 FVKESK. This CDR3 region has 12 residues. V was shortened by 0 bases and J by 7 bases, with 6 bases between the two germline ends. The CDR3 DNA reads TGTGCCAGCAGCCAAGATAGTGGGACCCAGTACTTC. Protein: CASSQDSGTQYF.

Only a few counts were recorded for this clone. The chain recombines TRBV28 with TRBJ2-7; the D call may be TRBD1 or TRBD2 (5 bases each). In germline, CDR1 is MDHEN, CDR2 SYDVKM. Trimming pared 7 bases from V and 2 bases from J, leaving 9 bases between. The CDR3 runs to 12 residues. CDR3 in DNA: TGTGCCAGCAATAGAGGGGCCTACGAGCAGTACTTC. Translation: CASNRGAYEQYF. Full variable domain (remainder filled in from reference TRBV28 and TRBJ2-7): DVKVTQSSRYLVKRTGEKVFLECVQDMDHENMFWYRQDPGLGLRLIYFSYDVKMKEKGDIPEGYSVSREKKERFSLILESASTNQTSMYLCASNRGAYEQYFGPGTRLTVT.

The chain combines TRBV2 with TRBJ2-5; tentative D call: TRBD2 (5 bases). The length of the CDR3 is 16 residues. Germline V gene lookup returns CDR1 SNHLY and CDR2 FYNNEI. V was shortened by 8 bases and J by 0 bases, with 19 bases between the two germline ends. The CDR3 DNA is TGTGCCAGCCTTGTAGTAGCGCTTTGGTACCAAGAGACCCAGTACTTC. This translates into CASLVVALWYQETQYF.

The chain couples TRBV30 to TRBJ1-4, with D possibly matching TRBD1 (6 bases). The CDR3 contains 14 residues. Germline assignment: CDR1 GTSNPN and CDR2 SVGIG (reference sequence). Trimming pared 2 bases from V and 3 bases from J, leaving 10 bases between. The CDR3 nucleotides read TGTGCCTGGAGTCGCAGGGGCTCTAATGAAAAACTGTTTTTT. This encodes CAWSRRGSNEKLFF.